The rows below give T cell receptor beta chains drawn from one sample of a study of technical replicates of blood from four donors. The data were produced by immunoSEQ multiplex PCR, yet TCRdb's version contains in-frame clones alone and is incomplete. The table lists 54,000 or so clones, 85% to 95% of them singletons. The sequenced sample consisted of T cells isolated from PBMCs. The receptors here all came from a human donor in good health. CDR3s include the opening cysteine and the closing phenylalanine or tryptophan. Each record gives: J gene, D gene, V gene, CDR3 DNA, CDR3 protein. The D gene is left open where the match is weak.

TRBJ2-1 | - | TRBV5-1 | TGCGCCAGCAGCTTGCGGGGCGGGGCCTACAATGAGCAGTTCTTC | CASSLRGGAYNEQFF
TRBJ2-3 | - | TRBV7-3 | TGTGCCAGCAGCCCAGGGTTTCGGACAGATACGCAGTATTTT | CASSPGFRTDTQYF
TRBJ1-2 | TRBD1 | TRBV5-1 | TGCGCCAGCAGCTTGGGGGGACAGGGGGCTTCGTACTATGGCTACACCTTC | CASSLGGQGASYYGYTF
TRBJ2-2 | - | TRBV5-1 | TGCGCCAGCATTGCCGCCGCGAACGGGGAGCTGTTTTTT | CASIAAANGELFF
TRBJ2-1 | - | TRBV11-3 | TGTGCCAGCAGCATATCTACGGGAAGCTCCTACAATGAGCAGTTCTTC | CASSISTGSSYNEQFF
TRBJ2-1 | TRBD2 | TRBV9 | TGTGCCAGCAGCTCAAGCGGGGGTAGCTCCTACAATGAGCAGTTCTTC | CASSSSGGSSYNEQFF
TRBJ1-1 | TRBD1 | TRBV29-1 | TGCAGCGTTGAAGGGACAGGCTATACTGAAGCTTTCTTT | CSVEGTGYTEAFF
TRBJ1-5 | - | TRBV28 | TGTGCCAGCAGTTTCCTGGGGGGTGGAGCCAATCAGCCCCAGCATTTT | CASSFLGGGANQPQHF
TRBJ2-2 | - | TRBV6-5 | TGTGCCAGCAGTTACTCTGCAGGGGCGAACACCGGGGAGCTGTTTTTT | CASSYSAGANTGELFF
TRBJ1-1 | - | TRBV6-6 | TGTGCCAGCAGTTACTCGACCAGGGACACTGAAGCTTTCTTT | CASSYSTRDTEAFF
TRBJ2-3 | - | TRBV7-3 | TGTGCCAGCAGCTTAAGGGGACAAACAGATACGCAGTATTTT | CASSLRGQTDTQYF
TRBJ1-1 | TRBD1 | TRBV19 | TGTGCCAGTAGTTGGGGACAGGGGACTGAAGCTTTCTTT | CASSWGQGTEAFF
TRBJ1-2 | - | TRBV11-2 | TGTGCCAGCAGCCCAGGGACTCCCACCAACTATGGCTACACCTTC | CASSPGTPTNYGYTF
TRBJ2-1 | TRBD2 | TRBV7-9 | TGTGCCAGCAGCTCCCGGGTAGCGGGGGAAGACAATGAGCAGTTCTTC | CASSSRVAGEDNEQFF
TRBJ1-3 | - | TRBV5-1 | TGCGCCAGCAGCTTGGCGCTCACAGGCTACTCTGGAAACACCATATATTTT | CASSLALTGYSGNTIYF
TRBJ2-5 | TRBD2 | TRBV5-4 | TGTGCCAGTAATCTAGCGGGAGGACGTTCGGGGCTAGCGACCCAGTACTTC | CASNLAGGRSGLATQYF
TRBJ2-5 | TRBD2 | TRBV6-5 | TGTGCCAGCATTCAGGCGGGAGGGATCCAAGAGACCCAGTACTTC | CASIQAGGIQETQYF